Shown below are 6 T cell receptor beta chains from a single sample sequenced in a study of beta chain features in type 1 diabetes (dated by TCRdb to the late 2010s). The receptor library was made with the immunoSEQ multiplex PCR assay. The High Capacity cDNA Reverse Transcription Kit was used to reverse transcribe all of the isolated RNA, meaning that expressed TCRB transcripts were what got sequenced. TCRdb provides this immuneACCESS table in a form limited to in-frame rearrangements. Some clones are lacking; in checked studies, under half of them reflect an unresolved V gene, and why the rest are absent is not known. Recorded for this sample are some 150,000 clones; over 8.5% of them occurred a single time. The top ten clonotypes cover roughly 2% of the sample. The sample comprised central memory CD4+ T cells from blood. The receptors originated from a man younger than 35 in good health.

This clone was detected only a few times. The genes are TRBV9 and TRBJ2-1, with D perhaps matching TRBD2 (6 bases). The CDR3 extends over 15 amino acids. CDR1 and CDR2 (germline): SGDLS, YYNGEE. V lost 3 bases to trimming and J lost 0 bases, with 10 bases between them. The CDR3 loop is CASSAIAVSYNEQFF. CDR3 sequence (DNA): TGTGCCAGCAGCGCCATAGCGGTCTCCTACAATGAGCAGTTCTTC.

This clone has more than one count but fewer than ten. This chain links TRBV27 with TRBJ2-5, with D tentatively TRBD2 (5 bases). Near its end, the DNA agrees better with TRBJ2-7, so the J call may be wrong. There are 16 residues in the CDR3. Germline CDR1 and CDR2: MNHEY and SMNVEV (reference sequence). The CDR3 DNA sequence: TGTGCCAGCAGTTTATCGACCGGGTTGCGGGCTTACGAGCAGTACTTC. It translates to CASSLSTGLRAYEQYF.

The chain combines TRBV6-5 with TRBJ2-7, with D hard to call. This CDR3 is 14 amino acids long. Trimming took 3 bases from V and 2 from J, leaving 11 bases between them. Germline values: CDR1 MNHEY, CDR2 SVGAGI. In DNA form, the CDR3 reads TGTGCCAGCAGTTATGTGTTGAGTACCTACGAGCAGTACTTC. It yields the protein CASSYVLSTYEQYF.

Only a few counts were recorded for this clone. The chain employs TRBV7-2 and TRBJ2-7; maybe TRBD2 (6 bases). The CDR3 consists of 15 residues. The ends were cut back, 2 bases at V and 9 bases at J, with 20 bases in the middle. Germline V gives CDR1 SGHTA, CDR2 FQGNSA. CDR3 in amino acids: CASSLPPEGRAGQYF. The CDR3 DNA reads as TGTGCCAGCAGCTTACCACCGGAGGGCAGGGCCGGGCAGTACTTC.

The sample holds a few counts of this clone. This chain uses TRBV4-2 with TRBJ2-5; tentative D call: TRBD2 (6 bases). The CDR3 is made up of 17 amino acids. Germline V gene data show CDR1 as LGHNA and CDR2 as YNFKEQ. With 4 bases removed from V and 5 bases from J, the gap between germline ends came to 23 bases. The CDR3 spells CASSPETGRGRGETQYF. As DNA, the CDR3 is TGTGCCAGCAGCCCCGAAACTGGGCGGGGCCGCGGGGAGACCCAGTACTTC.

There are many counts of this clone. The chain uses TRBV28 and TRBJ1-3; D is uncertain. V was cut by 7 bases and J by 0 bases, with 10 bases left in between. Germline CDR1 is MDHEN and CDR2 is SYDVKM. This CDR3 comprises 14 residues. CDR3: CASTEHSSGNTIYF. Written as DNA, the CDR3 is TGTGCCAGCACCGAACACAGCTCTGGAAACACCATATATTTT.